Listed here are 12 T cell receptor beta chains from one sample, sequenced in a study of blood T cell repertoires in COVID-19. The table came from immunoSEQ multiplex PCR; TCRdb's copy has only in-frame clones and leaves some out. Among about 75,000 clones, 79% were seen once, and the ten largest hold 5% to 5.5%. The source material was peripheral blood. These receptors all stem from an elderly woman with active or convalescent COVID-19.

The chain joins TRBV5-5 to TRBJ1-3, with a weak D call TRBD1 (5 bases). V shed 4 bases and J shed 6 bases, with 14 bases lying between them. CDR3 length equals 14 residues. The V gene's germline CDR1 is SGHKS and CDR2 YYEKEE (reference sequence). The CDR3 protein is CASSVGQRQNTIYF. CDR3 nucleotides: TGTGCCAGCAGCGTGGGGCAGAGACAAAACACCATATATTTT.

This chain joins TRBV7-2 and TRBJ1-4; D gene unclear. CDR1 is SGHTA and CDR2 is FQGNSA in the germline V gene. The CDR3 sequence is 15 residues long. Trimming cost V 1 base and J 4 bases, with 10 bases left between them. In nucleotides, the CDR3 is TGTGCCAGCAGCTTAGGGCAGGCGCTTAATGAAAAACTGTTTTTT. Its translation is CASSLGQALNEKLFF.

This CDR3 reads CASSPTGSSTEAFF. CDR3 nucleotides: TGTGCCAGTAGCCCGACAGGGTCTAGCACTGAAGCTTTCTTT. The genes are TRBV19 and TRBJ1-1; 7 positions match TRBD1. Per the germline V gene, CDR1 is LNHDA and CDR2 is SQIVND (reference sequence). Unmatched junction bases numbered 8, after V lost 6 bases and J lost 4 bases. There are 14 residues in the CDR3.

This clone was counted a few times. The CDR3 region is CASSLLNGPYEQYF. For the CDR3, the DNA is TGTGCCAGCAGCTTACTTAACGGTCCCTACGAGCAGTACTTC. The chain couples TRBV7-8 to TRBJ2-7; D unclear. The germline V gene encodes CDR1 SGHVS and CDR2 FQNEAQ. The CDR3 is 14 amino acids. V shed 2 bases and J shed 2 bases, with 10 bases lying between them. Using reference TRBV7-8 and TRBJ2-7 for the parts outside the CDR3, the full variable domain is GAGVSQSPRYKVAKRGQDVALRCDPISGHVSLFWYQQALGQGPEFLTYFQNEAQLDKSGLPSDRFFAERPEGSVSTLKIQRTQQEDSAVYLCASSLLNGPYEQYFGPGTRLTVT.

This clone appeared a few times. The V call is TRBV9, the J call TRBJ2-2; TRBD2 matches 12 bases. The CDR3 runs to 18 residues. The junction had 11 bases not matched to a gene; V was cut back by 3 bases and J by 5 bases. Germline CDR1 reads SGDLS; CDR2 reads YYNGEE. CDR3: CASSDNRLAGVGTGELFF. DNA of the CDR3: TGTGCCAGCAGCGACAATAGACTAGCGGGAGTTGGGACCGGGGAGCTGTTTTTT.

The chain joins TRBV9 to TRBJ2-1; 10 bases map to TRBD2. From germline, CDR1 is SGDLS and CDR2 YYNGEE. This CDR3 spans 16 amino acids. J lost 4 bases, V lost 3 bases, and 7 bases had no gene match. CDR3 region: CASSALTSGPYNEQFF. CDR3 bases: TGTGCCAGCAGCGCACTGACTAGCGGGCCATACAATGAGCAGTTCTTC.

This sequence joins TRBV5-6 and TRBJ2-7, with D possibly TRBD1 on 6 matching bases. The CDR3 is made up of 16 amino acids. The V and J ends lost 0 bases and 6 bases respectively, with 19 bases between them. Germline V lookup: CDR1 SGHDT, CDR2 YYEEEE. The chain's CDR3 is CASSLVGASSPGEQYF. In DNA form, the CDR3 reads TGTGCCAGCAGCTTGGTGGGGGCCTCCTCTCCGGGCGAGCAGTACTTC.

This chain connects TRBV7-8 to TRBJ2-5; no definite D call. The CDR3 loop spans 18 amino acids. The germline V gene has CDR1 SGHVS and CDR2 FQNEAQ. V lost 4 bases, J lost 2 bases, and 23 bases lay in between. DNA of the CDR3: TGTGCCAGCAGCTCCCCCTGGGTCAGGCCAGGTGGACAAGAGACCCAGTACTTC. Protein: CASSSPWVRPGGQETQYF.

This chain joins TRBV11-2 and TRBJ2-2; D call uncertain. Germline V gene sequence: CDR1 SGHAT, CDR2 FQNNGV. Trimming shortened V by 3 bases and J by 4 bases, and 6 bases separated the two germline ends. The CDR3 spans 13 residues. This CDR3 reads CASSFGSTGELFF. The CDR3 DNA follows: TGTGCCAGCAGCTTTGGCAGCACCGGGGAGCTGTTTTTT.

Judged by abundance, this clone is medium-sized. The rearrangement uses TRBV5-6 and TRBJ2-1; D not resolved. V was clipped by 5 bases and J by 0 bases, with 9 bases between them. Per germline, CDR1 SGHDT and CDR2 YYEEEE. This CDR3 contains 14 residues. CDR3 protein: CASRSASSYNEQFF. The CDR3 DNA reads as TGTGCCAGCAGATCAGCGAGCTCCTACAATGAGCAGTTCTTC.

Note on this clone: Sequence at one end of the junction differs from germline and may be a read error. The rearrangement joins TRBV15 to TRBJ1-6; weak D call: TRBD1 (5 bases). Germline CDR1 and CDR2: LNHNV and YYDKDF (reference sequence). This CDR3 comprises 14 residues. The CDR3 region has the DNA TGTGCCACCAGTAGAGACAGTGCCCCAGCACCCCTCCACTTT. Encoded protein: CATSRDSAPAPLHF.

The V call is TRBV19, the J call TRBJ1-1; D might be TRBD1 (5 bases). Trimming cost V 3 bases and J 1 base, with 9 bases left between them. The CDR3 extends over 14 amino acids. Germline CDR1 LNHDA, CDR2 SQIVND (reference sequence). The CDR3 nucleotides are TGTGCCAGTAGTATCGGACACGGGAACACTGAAGCTTTCTTT. Translating it yields CASSIGHGNTEAFF.